A selection of T cell receptor beta chains follows, all from one sample in a study of chronic HIV infection and antiretroviral therapy. TCRdb re-called the 5' RACE reads through MiXCR, storing one row per CDR3 protein. The profile shows 45,000 to 60,000 distinct CDR3 sequences, over 15% of them singletons. Sequencing was performed on peripheral blood. These receptors all come from an adult who had HIV and had not received antiretroviral therapy, or was an uninfected healthy control (not recorded which). Both conserved end residues are part of each CDR3. The order of the fields is D gene, J gene, clone size, V gene, CDR3 protein, CDR3 DNA. The D gene is left open where the match is weak. Some rows have no size entry. The others give once, few or many, or a class for an expanded clone.

d_gene: TRBD1
j_gene: TRBJ1-2
abundance: few
v_gene: TRBV28
CDR3aa: CASRRQGRTDGYTF
CDR3nt: TGTGCCAGCCGCAGACAGGGGCGGACTGATGGCTACACCTTC

d_gene: NA
j_gene: TRBJ2-4
abundance: few
v_gene: TRBV5-1
CDR3aa: CASSLDIPNIQYF
CDR3nt: TGCGCCAGCAGCTTAGACATCCCGAACATTCAGTACTTC

d_gene: TRBD2
j_gene: TRBJ2-7
abundance: few
v_gene: TRBV5-1
CDR3aa: CASSLPIGTRAYEQYF
CDR3nt: TGCGCCAGCAGCTTGCCCATCGGGACTAGAGCCTACGAGCAGTACTTC

d_gene: NA
j_gene: TRBJ1-6
abundance: NA
v_gene: TRBV24-1
CDR3aa: CATSDRNSPLHF
CDR3nt: TGTGCCACCAGTGACCGAAATTCACCCCTCCACTTT

d_gene: NA
j_gene: TRBJ2-1
abundance: few
v_gene: TRBV28
CDR3aa: CASSLIDSYNEQFF
CDR3nt: TGTGCCAGCAGTTTAATAGACTCCTACAATGAGCAGTTCTTC

d_gene: NA
j_gene: TRBJ2-7
abundance: NA
v_gene: TRBV5-4
CDR3aa: CASSAPSYEQYF
CDR3nt: TGTGCCAGCAGCGCCCCCTCCTACGAGCAGTACTTC

d_gene: TRBD2
j_gene: TRBJ2-3
abundance: NA
v_gene: TRBV18
CDR3aa: CASSLRSGLAGDTDTQYF
CDR3nt: TGTGCCAGCTCACTTCGCTCCGGCCTAGCGGGAGACACAGATACGCAGTATTTT

d_gene: NA
j_gene: TRBJ1-2
abundance: NA
v_gene: TRBV28
CDR3aa: CASSLDRSNYGYTF
CDR3nt: TGTGCCAGCAGTTTAGACAGGTCAAACTATGGCTACACCTTC

d_gene: TRBD1
j_gene: TRBJ2-7
abundance: many
v_gene: TRBV29-1
CDR3aa: CSVGRTGTYEQYF
CDR3nt: TGCAGCGTTGGTAGGACAGGGACCTACGAGCAGTACTTC

d_gene: NA
j_gene: TRBJ2-1
abundance: few
v_gene: TRBV12-3/TRBV12-4
CDR3aa: CASSLGSGDSYNEQFF
CDR3nt: TGTGCCAGCAGTTTAGGGTCGGGAGACTCCTACAATGAGCAGTTCTTC

d_gene: NA
j_gene: TRBJ2-6
abundance: few
v_gene: TRBV29-1
CDR3aa: CSVDPDGANVLTF
CDR3nt: TGCAGCGTTGACCCTGATGGGGCCAACGTCCTGACTTTC

d_gene: TRBD1
j_gene: TRBJ2-7
abundance: few
v_gene: TRBV20-1
CDR3aa: CSARPRDRAYEQYF
CDR3nt: TGCAGTGCTAGACCCCGGGACAGAGCCTACGAGCAGTACTTC

d_gene: TRBD1
j_gene: TRBJ2-7
abundance: few
v_gene: TRBV5-5
CDR3aa: CASSLVQGAYEQYF
CDR3nt: TGTGCCAGCAGCTTGGTCCAGGGGGCATACGAGCAGTACTTC

d_gene: NA
j_gene: TRBJ2-6
abundance: NA
v_gene: TRBV28
CDR3aa: CASSFRGTGANVLTF
CDR3nt: TGTGCCAGCAGTTTCAGGGGAACTGGGGCCAACGTCCTGACTTTC

d_gene: NA
j_gene: TRBJ2-4
abundance: NA
v_gene: TRBV27
CDR3aa: CASSTGTAKNIQYF
CDR3nt: TGTGCCAGCAGTACCGGGACAGCCAAAAACATTCAGTACTTC

d_gene: TRBD2
j_gene: TRBJ2-3
abundance: NA
v_gene: TRBV9
CDR3aa: CASSVVQGGPADTQYF
CDR3nt: TGTGCCAGCAGCGTAGTGCAGGGAGGGCCGGCCGATACGCAGTATTTT

d_gene: TRBD2
j_gene: TRBJ2-7
abundance: NA
v_gene: TRBV6-6
CDR3aa: CASSLLTSGRYEQYF
CDR3nt: TGTGCCAGCAGTCTCCTGACTAGCGGCCGCTACGAGCAGTACTTC

d_gene: NA
j_gene: TRBJ1-5
abundance: NA
v_gene: TRBV27
CDR3aa: CASSFRSNQPQHF
CDR3nt: TGTGCCAGCAGTTTTCGTTCCAATCAGCCCCAGCATTTT

d_gene: TRBD2
j_gene: TRBJ2-7
abundance: few
v_gene: TRBV20-1
CDR3aa: CSGAPGLAGASVPEQYF
CDR3nt: TGCAGTGGGGCCCCCGGACTAGCGGGAGCATCGGTACCCGAGCAGTACTTC

d_gene: NA
j_gene: TRBJ1-1
abundance: NA
v_gene: TRBV28
CDR3aa: CASSIGQPLTEAFF
CDR3nt: TGTGCCAGCAGTATAGGACAGCCGTTAACTGAAGCTTTCTTT

d_gene: NA
j_gene: TRBJ2-2
abundance: few
v_gene: TRBV29-1
CDR3aa: CSVDEGSTGELFF
CDR3nt: TGCAGCGTCGATGAGGGATCCACCGGGGAGCTGTTTTTT

d_gene: TRBD2
j_gene: TRBJ2-7
abundance: NA
v_gene: TRBV11-2
CDR3aa: CASSLGGLADRSYEQYF
CDR3nt: TGTGCCAGCAGCTTAGGAGGGCTAGCGGACCGCTCCTACGAGCAGTACTTC

d_gene: TRBD2
j_gene: TRBJ2-1
abundance: NA
v_gene: TRBV6-5
CDR3aa: CASSSPASGREFYNEQFF
CDR3nt: TGTGCCAGCAGTTCCCCGGCTAGCGGGAGAGAATTTTACAATGAGCAGTTCTTC

d_gene: NA
j_gene: TRBJ2-2
abundance: NA
v_gene: TRBV2
CDR3aa: CASSLTENTGELFF
CDR3nt: TGTGCCAGCAGTCTGACAGAGAACACCGGGGAGCTGTTTTTT

d_gene: TRBD2
j_gene: TRBJ2-5
abundance: NA
v_gene: TRBV27
CDR3aa: CASSPLAGAQETQYF
CDR3nt: TGTGCCAGCAGTCCCCTAGCGGGAGCTCAAGAGACCCAGTACTTC

d_gene: NA
j_gene: TRBJ1-5
abundance: NA
v_gene: TRBV4-2
CDR3aa: CASSRGHSNQPQHF
CDR3nt: TGTGCCAGCAGCCGGGGGCATAGCAATCAGCCCCAGCATTTT

d_gene: TRBD2
j_gene: TRBJ2-1
abundance: NA
v_gene: TRBV27
CDR3aa: CASRPIAGRSYNEQFF
CDR3nt: TGTGCCAGCAGACCAATAGCGGGGCGCTCCTACAATGAGCAGTTCTTC

d_gene: TRBD2
j_gene: TRBJ2-5
abundance: many
v_gene: TRBV9
CDR3aa: CASSAGTSGRSETQYF
CDR3nt: TGTGCCAGCAGCGCCGGGACTAGCGGGAGGAGTGAGACCCAGTACTTC

d_gene: NA
j_gene: TRBJ1-5
abundance: many
v_gene: TRBV12-3/TRBV12-4
CDR3aa: CASSLGQPQHF
CDR3nt: TGTGCCAGCAGTTTGGGCCAGCCCCAGCATTTT

d_gene: NA
j_gene: TRBJ2-7
abundance: NA
v_gene: TRBV11-2
CDR3aa: CASSPGTVYEQYF
CDR3nt: TGTGCCAGCAGCCCGGGGACGGTCTACGAGCAGTACTTC

d_gene: NA
j_gene: TRBJ2-1
abundance: few
v_gene: TRBV12-3/TRBV12-4
CDR3aa: CASIYGSGNEQFF
CDR3nt: TGTGCCAGCATCTACGGGAGCGGAAATGAGCAGTTCTTC

d_gene: NA
j_gene: TRBJ2-3
abundance: few
v_gene: TRBV28
CDR3aa: CASSLWEPKERQYF
CDR3nt: TGTGCCAGCAGTTTATGGGAACCCAAGGAGAGGCAGTATTTT

d_gene: NA
j_gene: TRBJ2-5
abundance: NA
v_gene: TRBV7-2
CDR3aa: CASSLVWGEETQYF
CDR3nt: TGTGCCAGCAGCTTAGTATGGGGTGAAGAGACCCAGTACTTC

d_gene: TRBD2
j_gene: TRBJ2-7
abundance: few
v_gene: TRBV5-1
CDR3aa: CASSLDGLAGEQYF
CDR3nt: TGCGCCAGCAGCTTGGATGGACTAGCTGGAGAGCAGTACTTC

d_gene: TRBD2
j_gene: TRBJ2-1
abundance: few
v_gene: TRBV9
CDR3aa: CASSVGASGSVSEQFF
CDR3nt: TGTGCCAGCAGCGTAGGGGCTAGCGGGAGTGTTAGTGAGCAGTTCTTC

d_gene: TRBD1
j_gene: TRBJ1-1
abundance: few
v_gene: TRBV28
CDR3aa: CASRTRQGATNTEAFF
CDR3nt: TGTGCCAGCAGGACACGACAGGGGGCAACGAACACTGAAGCTTTCTTT

d_gene: NA
j_gene: TRBJ1-1
abundance: few
v_gene: TRBV18
CDR3aa: CASSPEGRANTEAFF
CDR3nt: TGTGCCAGCTCACCAGAAGGCCGAGCGAACACTGAAGCTTTCTTT